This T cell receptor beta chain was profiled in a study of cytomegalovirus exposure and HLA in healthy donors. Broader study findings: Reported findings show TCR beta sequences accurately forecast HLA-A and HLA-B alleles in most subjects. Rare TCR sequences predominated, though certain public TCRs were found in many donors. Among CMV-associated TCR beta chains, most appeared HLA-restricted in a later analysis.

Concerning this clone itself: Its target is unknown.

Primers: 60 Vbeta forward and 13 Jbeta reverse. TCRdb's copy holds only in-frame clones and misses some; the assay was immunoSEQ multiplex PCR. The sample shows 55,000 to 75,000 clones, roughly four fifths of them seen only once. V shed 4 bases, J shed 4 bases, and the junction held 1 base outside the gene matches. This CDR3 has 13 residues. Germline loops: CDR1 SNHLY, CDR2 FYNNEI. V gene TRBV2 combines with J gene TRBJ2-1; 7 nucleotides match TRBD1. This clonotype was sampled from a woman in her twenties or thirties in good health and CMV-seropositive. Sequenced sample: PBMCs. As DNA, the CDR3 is TGTGCCAGCAGTGGGGGACAGTACAATGAGCAGTTCTTC. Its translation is CASSGGQYNEQFF.